This is a list of T cell receptor beta chains from one sample in a study of spatial heterogeneity in lung cancer. Each CDR3 protein gets one entry after TCRdb re-called the 5' RACE reads with MiXCR. Of tens of thousands of distinct CDR3 sequences in the sample, about 8% were seen once. The sample in question was PBMCs, obtained at surgery. The receptors stem from a female donor with early-stage non-small cell lung cancer. Both conserved end residues are part of each CDR3. D genes are given only for firm matches. Clone size is stated in some rows and not others, as once, few, many or a class when expanded.

>TRBD1|TRBJ1-5|TRBV27|few
TGTGCCAGCAGTTTATCTACGGGACAGGGTTATCAGCCCCAGCATTTT
CASSLSTGQGYQPQHF
>.|TRBJ2-3|TRBV29-1|many
TGCAGCGTTCTGAGGATGGGGGCGGCAGATACGCAGTATTTT
CSVLRMGAADTQYF
>.|TRBJ1-4|TRBV5-6|many
TGTGCCAGCAGCGTGAAAGCTACTAATGAAAAACTGTTTTTT
CASSVKATNEKLFF
>TRBD1|TRBJ2-5|TRBV5-1|.
TGCGCCAGCAGCTTAGAGACAGGGGTGACCCAGTACTTC
CASSLETGVTQYF
>.|TRBJ2-3|TRBV15|.
TGTGCCACCAGCAGAGACGGGGTCAACACAGATACGCAGTATTTT
CATSRDGVNTDTQYF
>.|TRBJ1-3|TRBV5-1|.
TGCGCCAGCAGCTTGGGCACCTCTGGAAACACCATATATTTT
CASSLGTSGNTIYF
>.|TRBJ2-2|TRBV27|.
TGTGCCAGCAGTCCGCGAAGTAGCACCGGGGAGCTGTTTTTT
CASSPRSSTGELFF
>.|TRBJ1-1|TRBV5-6|many
TGTGCCAGCAGCTTGGTGCCAGCTGAAGCTTTCTTT
CASSLVPAEAFF
>TRBD2|TRBJ2-3|TRBV29-1|many
TGCAGCGTGACTAGCGGACTCAGCACAGATACGCAGTATTTT
CSVTSGLSTDTQYF
>TRBD1|TRBJ2-3|TRBV9|.
TGTGCCAGCAGCGTCCCCGAAGGGGGCGACACAGATACGCAGTATTTT
CASSVPEGGDTDTQYF